These 32 T cell receptor beta chains originate from one sample sequenced in a study of cytomegalovirus exposure and HLA in healthy donors. Libraries were prepared by immunoSEQ multiplex PCR; TCRdb keeps only in-frame clonotypes and omits some of them. The table records some 170,000 clones, about 89% of them present only once. The sample comprised PBMCs. Receptors were obtained from a man between 18 and 35 years old in good health and CMV-seropositive.

V gene TRBV6-5 combines with J gene TRBJ2-3, with a possible D match to TRBD2 (5 bases). This CDR3 spans 15 amino acids. Per the germline V gene, CDR1 is MNHEY and CDR2 is SVGAGI. Trimming shortened V by 2 bases and J by 1 base, and 10 bases separated the two germline ends. The CDR3 DNA sequence: TGTGCCAGCAGTTACCGAGCGGCGGGCACAGATACGCAGTATTTT. It codes for CASSYRAAGTDTQYF.

The V gene is TRBV29-1, the J gene TRBJ2-5; a possible D gene is TRBD2 (6 bases). V lost 4 bases to trimming and J lost 5 bases, with 11 bases between them. Germline V gene lookup returns CDR1 SQVTM and CDR2 ANQGSEA. CDR3 length: 12 residues. The DNA for the CDR3 is TGCAGCGTTGCGGACGGAGGGGAGACCCAGTACTTC. Translation: CSVADGGETQYF.

The rearrangement uses TRBV6-5 and TRBJ1-2; maybe TRBD1 (6 bases). The CDR3 sequence is 15 residues long. Per germline, CDR1 MNHEY and CDR2 SVGAGI. Trimming cost V 1 base and J 1 base, with 10 bases left between them. The CDR3 here is CASSYWEGGNYGYTF. The CDR3 region has the DNA TGTGCCAGCAGTTACTGGGAGGGGGGTAACTATGGCTACACCTTC.

The chain links TRBV4-2 to TRBJ1-4; 9 positions match TRBD1. The germline gives CDR1 LGHNA, CDR2 YNFKEQ. The V gene end was trimmed by 0 bases and the J gene end by 4 bases; junction bases not matched to a gene: 6. The CDR3 is 17 amino acids. The CDR3 spells CASSQDATGGFNEKLFF. The CDR3 DNA reads TGTGCCAGCAGCCAAGATGCGACAGGGGGTTTTAATGAAAAACTGTTTTTT.

CDR3 nucleotides: TGCGCCAGCAGCCCCGGACAGGGGGCCCTTAAGTATGGCTACACCTTC. The encoded protein is CASSPGQGALKYGYTF. The V and J genes are TRBV5-1 and TRBJ1-2; 11 nucleotides match TRBD1. Looked up from germline, CDR1 is SGHRS and CDR2 is YFSETQ. The CDR3 runs to 16 residues. V was clipped by 4 bases and J by 5 bases; unmatched bases: 10.

This chain links TRBV28 with TRBJ1-2; 10 bases match TRBD1. CDR1 and CDR2 from the germline V gene are MDHEN and SYDVKM. V lost 7 bases to trimming and J lost 4 bases; unmatched junction nucleotides: 15. The CDR3 runs 17 residues. CDR3: CASNGPGQGLSAYGYTF. The CDR3 bases are TGTGCCAGCAACGGACCGGGACAGGGGCTGTCTGCCTATGGCTACACCTTC.

The CDR3 DNA reads TGTGCCAGCAGCGCCGGCGGGACAGGGAACGAGCAGTACTTC. It codes for CASSAGGTGNEQYF. The chain recombines TRBV27 with TRBJ2-7, with TRBD1 matching 9 bases. The trim removed 6 bases at V and 5 bases at J, leaving 8 bases unmatched. There are 14 residues in the CDR3. Germline loops: CDR1 MNHEY, CDR2 SMNVEV (reference sequence).

The chain uses TRBV7-3 and TRBJ2-7; 8 bases are shared with TRBD2. Per the germline V gene, CDR1 is SGHTA and CDR2 is FQGTGA. This CDR3 spans 14 amino acids. The ends lost 5 bases at V and 7 bases at J; junction bases unmatched: 10. This chain's CDR3 is CASSPGLASGEQYF. In nucleotides, the CDR3 is TGTGCCAGCAGCCCTGGACTAGCCTCAGGGGAGCAGTACTTC.

This chain links TRBV30 with TRBJ1-5, with D perhaps matching TRBD1 (6 bases). The V end lost 4 bases, the J end lost 7 bases, and 14 bases lay between the germline ends. Germline CDR1 is GTSNPN and CDR2 is SVGIG (reference sequence). The CDR3 totals 13 residues. CDR3 DNA sequence: TGTGCCTGGACTTCGGGGACAAGGCAGCCCCAGCATTTT. Translated: CAWTSGTRQPQHF. The variable domain in full, with the rest retrieved from reference TRBV30 and TRBJ1-5, is SQTIHQWPATLVQPVGSPLSLECTVEGTSNPNLYWYRQAAGRGLQLLFYSVGIGQISSEVPQNLSASRPQDRQFILSSKKLLLSDSGFYLCAWTSGTRQPQHFGDGTRLSIL.

The genes are TRBV10-3 and TRBJ2-1; 7 bases are shared with TRBD2. The germline gives CDR1 ENHRY, CDR2 SYGVKD. Unmatched junction bases numbered 5, after V lost 6 bases and J lost 6 bases. This CDR3 has 13 amino acids. As DNA, the CDR3 is TGTGCCATCAGAAAGCGGGACGCCAATGAGCAGTTCTTC. Translated: CAIRKRDANEQFF.

This rearrangement joins TRBV18 to TRBJ2-1; the match to TRBD1 covers 10 bases. The CDR3 is 19 amino acids. Germline trimming cut 0 bases from V and 0 bases from J; bases unmatched to any gene: 8. In germline, CDR1 is KGHSH, CDR2 LQKENI. The CDR3 coding sequence is TGTGCCAGCTCACCACCGGTCCCGGGACAGGGGCTCTCCTACAATGAGCAGTTCTTC. This encodes CASSPPVPGQGLSYNEQFF.

A single count supports this clone. This chain uses TRBV28 with TRBJ2-7; D gene unclear. Germline V gene sequence: CDR1 MDHEN, CDR2 SYDVKM. The CDR3 sequence is 12 residues long. Trimming stripped 4 bases from V and 3 bases from J, with 7 bases between. The CDR3 bases are TGTGCCAGCAGTTCAGGATACTACGAGCAGTACTTC. Protein product: CASSSGYYEQYF.

The rearrangement links TRBV29-1 to TRBJ1-2; tentatively, D is TRBD1 (5 bases). The CDR3 has 15 amino acids. V was shortened by 3 bases and J by 7 bases, with 21 bases between the two germline ends. Germline V CDR1 and CDR2: SQVTM, ANQGSEA. DNA for the CDR3: TGCAGCGTTGATTCCGCAGGGCAGGCCGTGGGTGGCTACACCTTC. This sequence encodes CSVDSAGQAVGGYTF.

V gene TRBV27 combines with J gene TRBJ1-1, with D perhaps TRBD1 (6 bases). The germline V gene has CDR1 MNHEY and CDR2 SMNVEV (reference sequence). The CDR3 loop spans 12 amino acids. V was cut by 3 bases and J by 8 bases, with 10 bases left in between. DNA for the CDR3: TGTGCCAGCAGTTTGACGGGGACAGAAGCTTTCTTT. Its protein is CASSLTGTEAFF.

This rearrangement joins TRBV5-3 to TRBJ1-3, with TRBD1 as a possible D gene (6 bases). TRBV5-3 has ORF status, its function being uncertain. V was shortened by 4 bases and J by 2 bases, with 10 bases between the two germline ends. There are 14 residues in the CDR3. The CDR3 region has the DNA TGTGCCAGAAGCCTCGGGGGGCCTGGAAACACCATATATTTT. Translation: CARSLGGPGNTIYF.

The chain couples TRBV2 to TRBJ1-5; no definite D call. Germline V CDR1 and CDR2: SNHLY, FYNNEI. Trimming left V 4 bases short and J 1 base short, with 8 bases between. CDR3 length: 14 residues. CDR3 sequence (DNA): TGTGCCAGCAGTGCACAGCCGAGCAATCAGCCCCAGCATTTT. It yields the protein CASSAQPSNQPQHF. Drawing the rest from reference TRBV2 and TRBJ1-5, the complete variable domain is EPEVTQTPSHQVTQMGQEVILRCVPISNHLYFYWYRQILGQKVEFLVSFYNNEISEKSEIFDDQFSVERPDGSNFTLKIRSTKLEDSAMYFCASSAQPSNQPQHFGDGTRLSIL.

The rearrangement uses TRBV7-3 and TRBJ1-1; weak D call: TRBD1 (6 bases). CDR1 is SGHTA and CDR2 is FQGTGA in the germline V gene. The length of the CDR3 is 12 residues. V lost 1 base and J 11 bases, leaving 11 bases between the germline ends. CDR3 loop: CASSLNGQGAFF. CDR3 DNA: TGTGCCAGCAGCTTAAATGGTCAGGGGGCTTTCTTT.

The chain combines TRBV4-3 with TRBJ2-6; D is perhaps TRBD1 (5 bases). Germline V CDR1 and CDR2: LGHNA, YSLEER. The CDR3 totals 18 residues. V shed 1 base and J shed 0 bases, with 13 bases lying between them. Written as DNA, the CDR3 is TGCGCCAGCAGCCAAGCGCAGGGATCGGCCTCTGGGGCCAACGTCCTGACTTTC. This encodes CASSQAQGSASGANVLTF.

Details on this clone: The sample holds other DNA sequences that translate to the same CDR3. The chain recombines TRBV5-1 with TRBJ1-1; TRBD1 matches 7 bases. Germline loops: CDR1 SGHRS, CDR2 YFSETQ. The CDR3 has 12 amino acids. V shed 0 bases and J 7 bases; nucleotides not matched to a gene: 0. The CDR3 region is CASSLGDSEAFF. The CDR3 region has the DNA TGCGCCAGCAGCTTGGGGGACAGTGAAGCTTTCTTT.

This chain joins TRBV7-2 and TRBJ2-7; perhaps TRBD1 as D (6 bases). Germline V gene data show CDR1 as SGHTA and CDR2 as FQGNSA. Trimming took 2 bases from V and 7 from J, leaving 18 bases between them. The CDR3 sequence is 15 residues long. The DNA for the CDR3 is TGTGCCAGCAGCTTAACCGCCGGAGCCCAGGGGGAGCAGTACTTC. Translating it yields CASSLTAGAQGEQYF.

This chain joins TRBV12-5 and TRBJ1-1; D call uncertain. The CDR3 is 12 residues long. The germline gives CDR1 LGHNT, CDR2 FRNRAP. Deletions cut 1 base from V and 4 bases from J, with 4 bases between. The CDR3 DNA reads TGTGCTAGTGGTTTGGGAGGCACTGAAGCTTTCTTT. This encodes CASGLGGTEAFF. Drawing the rest from reference TRBV12-5 and TRBJ1-1, the complete variable domain is DARVTQTPRHKVTEMGQEVTMRCQPILGHNTVFWYRQTMMQGLELLAYFRNRAPLDDSGMPKDRFSAEMPDATLATLKIQPSEPRDSAVYFCASGLGGTEAFFGQGTRLTVV.

This rearrangement joins TRBV7-8 to TRBJ2-7; D may be TRBD2 (6 bases). Germline CDR1 SGHVS, CDR2 FQNEAQ. This CDR3 contains 15 residues. Trimming left V 8 bases short and J 0 bases short, with 17 bases between. In nucleotides, the CDR3 is TGTGCCAGCGTCACCTGGGACGGGAGCTCCTACGAGCAGTACTTC. Translating it yields CASVTWDGSSYEQYF.

V and J are TRBV6-6 and TRBJ2-7; 9 bases are a match to TRBD1. From germline, CDR1 is MNHNY and CDR2 SVGAGI (reference sequence). Germline trimming cut 6 bases from V and 5 bases from J; bases unmatched to any gene: 11. The CDR3 sequence is 15 residues long. The CDR3 is CASSAQTGGYDEQYF. The CDR3 coding sequence is TGTGCCAGCAGCGCTCAGACAGGGGGTTACGACGAGCAGTACTTC.

The chain recombines TRBV6-6 with TRBJ2-5, with D perhaps TRBD1 (6 bases). V was pared by 2 bases and J by 3 bases, with 7 bases between. The CDR3 totals 13 residues. Per the germline V gene, CDR1 is MNHNY and CDR2 is SVGAGI (reference sequence). CDR3 loop: CASSYHREETQYF. DNA of the CDR3: TGTGCCAGCAGTTACCACAGGGAAGAGACCCAGTACTTC.

The J gene is TRBJ1-1, the V gene TRBV30; D is unresolved. This CDR3 is built from 12 residues. The germline gives CDR1 GTSNPN, CDR2 SVGIG (reference sequence). V lost 6 bases, J lost 3 bases, and 11 bases lay in between. CDR3 nucleotides: TGTGCCTGCGCTAGGGAGGACACTGAAGCTTTCTTT. Translated, it gives CACAREDTEAFF.

This clone showed up just once. The chain recombines TRBV7-9 with TRBJ2-5, with TRBD1 as a possible D gene (6 bases). With 7 bases removed from V and 4 bases from J, the gap between germline ends came to 13 bases. The CDR3 length is 13 residues. Per the germline V gene, CDR1 is SEHNR and CDR2 is FQNEAQ (reference sequence). The CDR3 DNA is TGTGCCAGCACCTATCTAGGGGGAGAGACCCAGTACTTC. Amino acids: CASTYLGGETQYF.

Only one count was recorded for this clone. The V call is TRBV29-1, the J call TRBJ2-3, with 9 positions matching TRBD2. The length of the CDR3 is 13 residues. Trimming cost V 7 bases and J 5 bases; bases outside gene matches: 7. Germline-derived CDR1 and CDR2 are SQVTM and ANQGSEA. The CDR3 DNA is TGCAGCGCGGGGACTAGCCGGGAAGATACGCAGTATTTT. Protein product: CSAGTSREDTQYF.

The chain couples TRBV5-1 to TRBJ1-2; 9 bases align to TRBD1. The CDR3 has 15 residues. The V gene's germline CDR1 is SGHRS and CDR2 YFSETQ. J lost 2 bases, V lost 3 bases, and 5 bases had no gene match. Here the CDR3 reads CASSWGTGSNYGYTF. CDR3 DNA sequence: TGCGCCAGCAGCTGGGGGACAGGGTCGAACTATGGCTACACCTTC.

CDR3: CAWSVRNSTIRKTRPESGEQYF. The CDR3 DNA sequence: TGTGCCTGGAGTGTACGGAACTCGACTATAAGAAAGACAAGGCCAGAATCTGGCGAGCAGTACTTC. The chain couples TRBV30 to TRBJ2-7; a weak D match, TRBD2 (5 bases). Germline V gene lookup returns CDR1 GTSNPN and CDR2 SVGIG (reference sequence). Trimming cost V 0 bases and J 6 bases, with 39 bases left between them. The CDR3 runs to 22 residues.

The genes are TRBV25-1 and TRBJ2-7; D may be TRBD1 (5 bases). CDR3 length: 15 residues. The V gene lost 4 bases and the J gene lost 6 bases, with 19 bases spanning the gap. Germline CDR1 reads MGHDK; CDR2 reads SYGVNS. This CDR3 is CASSGYRFVDGEQYF. Written as DNA, the CDR3 is TGTGCCAGCAGTGGCTACAGGTTTGTCGACGGCGAGCAGTACTTC.

V usage is TRBV9 and J usage is TRBJ1-3; D is unresolved. CDR3 length equals 11 residues. The V gene lost 4 bases and the J gene lost 3 bases, with 2 bases spanning the gap. Per germline, CDR1 SGDLS and CDR2 YYNGEE. CDR3 DNA: TGTGCCAGCAGCCTTGGAAACACCATATATTTT. Amino acids: CASSLGNTIYF.

V is TRBV9 and J is TRBJ2-2; perhaps TRBD1 as D (6 bases). CDR1 and CDR2 (germline): SGDLS, YYNGEE. The CDR3 totals 15 residues. With 4 bases removed from V and 2 bases from J, the gap between germline ends came to 12 bases. For the CDR3, the DNA is TGTGCCAGCAGCCTTTGGACAGATAACACCGGGGAGCTGTTTTTT. This encodes CASSLWTDNTGELFF.